This record concerns one T cell receptor (beta chain) sequence. Its target is unknown. The sample belongs to a study of tumour-infiltrating T cells in Burkitt lymphoma. Study-wide context: All epidemiological Burkitt lymphoma subtypes were represented in the cohort. Overall and progression-free survival were predicted by productive clonality. General study findings and limits: Public clonotypes, several, appeared across numerous Burkitt lymphoma patients.

The protocol was immunoSEQ multiplex PCR, while the TCRdb copy is restricted to in-frame clones and leaves out a portion. The data show 1,500 to 2,000 clones, 15% to 20% seen once. V was cut by 5 bases and J by 9 bases, with 20 bases left in between. Germline V gene lookup returns CDR1 MNHNS and CDR2 SASEGT. There are 15 residues in the CDR3. This chain links TRBV6-1 with TRBJ2-1, with D uncertain. Sequencing was done on a sample of tumor tissue. The TCR comes from a human donor with Burkitt lymphoma. The CDR3 loop reads CASSTPPADLGEQFF. DNA of the CDR3: TGTGCCAGCAGTACGCCCCCCGCCGACCTTGGTGAGCAGTTCTTC.